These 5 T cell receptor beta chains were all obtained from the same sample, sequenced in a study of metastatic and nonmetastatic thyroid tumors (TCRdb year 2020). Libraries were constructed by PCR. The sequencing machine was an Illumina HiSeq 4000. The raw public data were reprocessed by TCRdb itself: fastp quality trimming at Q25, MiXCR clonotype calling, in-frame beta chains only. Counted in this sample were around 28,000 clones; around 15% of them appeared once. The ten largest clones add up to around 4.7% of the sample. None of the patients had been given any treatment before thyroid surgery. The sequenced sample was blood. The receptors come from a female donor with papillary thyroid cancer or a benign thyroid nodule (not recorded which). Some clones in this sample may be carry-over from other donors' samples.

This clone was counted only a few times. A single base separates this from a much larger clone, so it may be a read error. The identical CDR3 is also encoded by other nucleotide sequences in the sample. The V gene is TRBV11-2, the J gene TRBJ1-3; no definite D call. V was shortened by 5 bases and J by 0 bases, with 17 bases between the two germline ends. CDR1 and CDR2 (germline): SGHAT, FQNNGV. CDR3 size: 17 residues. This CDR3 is CASSPDFPGSSGNTIYF. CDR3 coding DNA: TGTGCCAGCAGCCCAGACTTCCCGGGTTCCTCTGGAAACACCATATATTTT.

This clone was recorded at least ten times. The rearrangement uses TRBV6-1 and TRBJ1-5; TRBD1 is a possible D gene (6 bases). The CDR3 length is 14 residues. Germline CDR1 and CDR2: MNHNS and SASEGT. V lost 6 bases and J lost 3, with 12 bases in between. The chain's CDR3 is CASSENRVNQPQHF. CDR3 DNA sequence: TGTGCCAGCAGCGAGAACAGGGTCAATCAGCCCCAGCATTTT.

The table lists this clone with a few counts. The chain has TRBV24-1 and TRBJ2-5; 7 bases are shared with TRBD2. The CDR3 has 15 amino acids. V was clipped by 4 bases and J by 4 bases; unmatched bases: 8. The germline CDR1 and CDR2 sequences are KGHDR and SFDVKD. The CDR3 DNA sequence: TGTGCCACCAGTGAGCCAGCGGGACCTACAGAGACCCAGTACTTC. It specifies CATSEPAGPTETQYF.

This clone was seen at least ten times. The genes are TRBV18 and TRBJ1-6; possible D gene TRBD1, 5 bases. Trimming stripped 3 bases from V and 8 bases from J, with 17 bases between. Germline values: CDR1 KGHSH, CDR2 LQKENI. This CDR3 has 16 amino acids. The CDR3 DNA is TGTGCCAGCTCACCCGGGAGGGGAACCAAGGATTCACCCCTCCACTTT. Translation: CASSPGRGTKDSPLHF.

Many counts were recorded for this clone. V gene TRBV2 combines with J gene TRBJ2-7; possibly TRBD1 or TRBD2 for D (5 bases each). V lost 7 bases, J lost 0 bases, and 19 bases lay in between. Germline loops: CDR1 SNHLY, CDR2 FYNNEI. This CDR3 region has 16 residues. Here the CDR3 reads CASIRGPRGSSYEQYF. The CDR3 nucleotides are TGTGCCAGCATTCGGGGCCCCAGAGGATCCTCCTACGAGCAGTACTTC.